Sequencing of this T cell receptor (beta chain) was carried out in a study of CD4 T cells in relation to SARS-CoV-2 and coronaviruses. Study-level background: ViraFEST: approximately eleven-day antigen culture of PBMCs, then TCR beta CDR3 sequencing.

V shed 8 bases and J shed 2 bases, with 10 bases lying between them. The length of the CDR3 is 12 residues. Germline V gene data show CDR1 as SNHLY and CDR2 as FYNNEI. This clone was seen only a few times. Its specificity is not known. Before the COVID-19 pandemic, during about 2011-2018, CD4+ T cells were taken from unexposed donors. After roughly ten days of culture, CD4+ T cells were isolated. Assay used: immunoSEQ multiplex PCR; TCRdb lists only in-frame clones, some missing. The sample lists approximately 27,000 clones, 60% to 75% seen once, with 10% to 15% in the top ten. The chain uses TRBV2 and TRBJ2-7, with TRBD2 as a possible D gene (5 bases). The sequenced sample was CD4+ T cells from PBMCs, cultured in vitro. The sequence was collected from a human donor in good health. CDR3: CASRGDPYEQYF. The DNA of the CDR3 is TGTGCCAGCCGGGGAGACCCCTACGAGCAGTACTTC.